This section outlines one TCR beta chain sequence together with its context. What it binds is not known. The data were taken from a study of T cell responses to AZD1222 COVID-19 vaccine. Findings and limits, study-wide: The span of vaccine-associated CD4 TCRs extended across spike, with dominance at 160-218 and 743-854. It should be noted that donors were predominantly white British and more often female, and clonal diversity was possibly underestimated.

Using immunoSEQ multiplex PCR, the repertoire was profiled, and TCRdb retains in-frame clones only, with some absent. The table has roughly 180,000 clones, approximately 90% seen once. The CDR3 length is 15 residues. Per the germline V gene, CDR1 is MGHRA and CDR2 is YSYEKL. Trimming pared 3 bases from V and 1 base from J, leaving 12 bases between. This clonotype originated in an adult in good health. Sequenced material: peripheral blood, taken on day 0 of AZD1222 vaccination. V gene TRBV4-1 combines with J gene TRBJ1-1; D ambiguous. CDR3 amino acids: CASSQRTAKNTEAFF. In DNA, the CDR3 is TGCGCCAGCAGCCAGAGGACGGCAAAGAACACTGAAGCTTTCTTT.